This TCR beta chain appears in the sequencing data of a study of blood T cell repertoires in COVID-19. The germline gives CDR1 MDHEN, CDR2 SYDVKM. V was trimmed by 2 bases and J by 4 bases, leaving 11 bases between them. The CDR3 runs to 15 residues. Original methodology: Using reference gene primer amplification, nucleated cell counts were estimated. The method was immunoSEQ multiplex PCR; TCRdb's version includes in-frame clones alone and lacks a portion of them. That table supplies the V and J calls and clone size; D and trimming were determined from the DNA. The sample carries approximately 38,000 clones, about 89% recorded once.

The sequencing input was peripheral blood. This TCR was sampled from a man aged 50-59 years with active or convalescent COVID-19. The chain combines TRBV28 with TRBJ2-2; TRBD2 might be the D (6 bases). The CDR3 sequence: CASSLRGGITGELFF. The CDR3 nucleotides read TGTGCCAGCAGTTTACGGGGAGGAATCACCGGGGAGCTGTTTTTT.